This T cell receptor (beta chain) emerged from a study of OX40 agonist ivuxolimab in advanced cancers. In the study overall: Aged roughly 23 to 90 with a mean of approximately 60 years, they were about 78% male.

This clone occurred a few times. The antigen is unknown. Blood was sampled at baseline, cycle 4 day 1, and cycle 7 day 1. This CDR3 is 14 amino acids long. Germline CDR1 reads SGHAT; CDR2 reads FQNNGV. The V and J ends lost 6 bases and 1 base respectively, with 13 bases between them. The method was immunoSEQ multiplex PCR; TCRdb's version includes in-frame clones alone and lacks a portion of them. The data show 15,000 to 20,000 clones, 80% to 95% seen once. Study conclusions and caveats: Compared with others, partial responders at 0.1-3.0 mg/kg displayed clonal expansion among the lowest. There were also nonresponders showing low normalized T-cell clonal expansion.

This clonotype was sampled from an adult with an advanced solid tumor such as melanoma, head and neck, liver or kidney cancer. The rearrangement uses TRBV11-2 and TRBJ2-7; the D call may be TRBD1 or TRBD2 (5 bases each). Material: CD4+ or CD8+ T cells sorted from blood, obtained in a trial of the OX40 agonist ivuxolimab. In DNA form, the CDR3 reads TGTGCCAGCAGTCCTCGGGGCAGTTCCTACGAGCAGTACTTC. It is translated as CASSPRGSSYEQYF.